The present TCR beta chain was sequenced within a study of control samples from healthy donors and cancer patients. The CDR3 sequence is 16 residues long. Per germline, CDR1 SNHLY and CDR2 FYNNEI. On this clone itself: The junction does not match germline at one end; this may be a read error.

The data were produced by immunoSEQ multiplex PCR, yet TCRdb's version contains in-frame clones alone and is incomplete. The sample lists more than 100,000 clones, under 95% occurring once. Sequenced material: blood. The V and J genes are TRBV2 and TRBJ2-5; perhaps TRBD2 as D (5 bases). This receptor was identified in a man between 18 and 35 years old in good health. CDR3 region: CASSEGEGMRGKTQYF. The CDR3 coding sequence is TGTGCCAGCAGCGAAGGTGAGGGAATGAGAGGAAAGACCCAGTACTTC.